This entry lists 27 T cell receptor beta chains sequenced from one sample in a study of T-cell memory formation after mild COVID-19. One entry per CDR3 protein, called by TCRdb with MiXCR from the 5' RACE reads. The sample consists of roughly 250,000 distinct CDR3 sequences, approximately 16% of them appearing once. The source material was PBMCs or a T cell subset sorted from them (not recorded which). Receptor source: a man aged 18 to 30 who had mild COVID-19 (a few samples of this study predate the infection). Cell type and time point are not known.

This clonotype was found a few times. The CDR3: CASSFYRGRAEAFF. In DNA, the CDR3 is TGTGCCAGCAGTTTTTACAGGGGAAGGGCTGAAGCTTTCTTT. This chain connects TRBV27 to TRBJ1-1; 7 bases match TRBD1. CDR1 MNHEY and CDR2 SMNVEV come from the germline V gene (reference sequence). J was trimmed by 6 bases and V by 3 bases; bases with no gene match: 7. The CDR3 runs to 14 residues.

This clonotype was observed a handful of times. The chain carries TRBV12-3 or TRBV12-4 and TRBJ1-2; D gene ambiguous. V shed 6 bases and J shed 0 bases, with 14 bases lying between them. This CDR3 is 15 amino acids long. CDR3 sequence reads: CASRYWTPANYGYTF. The CDR3 DNA reads as TGTGCCAGCAGGTATTGGACTCCAGCTAACTATGGCTACACCTTC.

J is TRBJ1-4 and V is TRBV12-3 or TRBV12-4; D possibly corresponds to TRBD1 (5 bases). The CDR3 has 14 residues. V lost 5 bases to trimming and J lost 6 bases, with 13 bases between them. The CDR3 DNA is TGTGCCAGCAGTCCGGGACGGACGGATGAAAAACTGTTTTTT. Protein product: CASSPGRTDEKLFF.

This clonotype was observed a handful of times. This sequence joins TRBV2 and TRBJ2-5; D possibly uses TRBD1 or TRBD2 (5 bases each). V dropped 5 bases and J dropped 2 bases, with 9 bases sitting between them. CDR3 length equals 13 residues. Per germline, CDR1 SNHLY and CDR2 FYNNEI. The CDR3 sequence: CASSWDGQETQYF. In DNA form, the CDR3 reads TGTGCCAGCAGTTGGGACGGGCAAGAGACCCAGTACTTC.

In its sample, this clonotype was seen a few times. The chain has TRBV5-5 and TRBJ1-5; D is ambiguous. CDR3 length: 14 residues. V lost 0 bases to trimming and J lost 6 bases, with 10 bases between them. Germline V gene data show CDR1 as SGHKS and CDR2 as YYEKEE (reference sequence). CDR3 loop: CASSLGLEPQPQHF. In DNA form, the CDR3 reads TGTGCCAGCAGCTTGGGACTTGAGCCTCAGCCCCAGCATTTT.

A few counts support this clonotype. The CDR3 end shows no conserved phenylalanine or tryptophan, and so a read error is likely. The limits of the CDR3 on the DNA are not certain, so only TCRdb's listed CDR3 is given. This sequence joins TRBV7-3 and TRBJ2-7. The CDR3 region is 8 residues in length, termini included. Germline CDR1 and CDR2: SGHTA and FQGTGA. The CDR3: CASSLDVS.

This sequence joins TRBV20-1 and TRBJ2-5; a possible D gene is TRBD2 (6 bases). The CDR3 is made up of 14 amino acids. V dropped 3 bases and J dropped 4 bases, with 15 bases sitting between them. Looked up from germline, CDR1 is DFQATT and CDR2 is SNEGSKA (reference sequence). CDR3 residues: CSASQGLGGETQYF. In DNA, the CDR3 is TGCAGTGCTAGCCAGGGACTGGGCGGAGAGACCCAGTACTTC.

This clonotype was counted between two and nine times. CDR3 sequence: CASSQVELQAFF. CDR3 sequence (DNA): TGTGCCAGCAGCCAGGTGGAATTACAAGCTTTCTTT. The V and J genes are TRBV14 and TRBJ1-1; D gene unclear. The CDR3 consists of 12 residues. In germline, CDR1 is SGHDN, CDR2 FVKESK. With 3 bases removed from V and 9 bases from J, the gap between germline ends came to 11 bases.

Only a few counts were recorded for this clonotype. The J gene is TRBJ1-2, the V gene TRBV6-5, with D hard to call. From germline, CDR1 is MNHEY and CDR2 SVGAGI. The CDR3 runs 15 residues. V shed 4 bases and J shed 2 bases, with 14 bases lying between them. CDR3 DNA: TGTGCCAGCAGTTTGGGCCGGGGAGGGAACTATGGCTACACCTTC. As protein: CASSLGRGGNYGYTF.

The rearrangement links TRBV11-3 to TRBJ2-2; 9 nucleotides match TRBD1. V lost 5 bases, J lost 6 bases, and 10 bases stayed unmatched. The germline V gene has CDR1 SGHNT and CDR2 YENEEA. There are 16 residues in the CDR3. Here the CDR3 DNA reads TGTGCCAGCAGCCGACAGACAGGGGGTTATCCCGGGGAGCTGTTTTTT. This codes for CASSRQTGGYPGELFF. The full variable domain, its missing parts supplied by reference TRBV11-3 and TRBJ2-2, is EAGVVQSPRYKIIEKKQPVAFWCNPISGHNTLYWYLQNLGQGPELLIRYENEEAVDDSQLPKDRFSAERLKGVDSTLKIQPAELGDSAVYLCASSRQTGGYPGELFFGEGSRLTVL.

The CDR3 sequence is CASSLTSGNYGYTF. CDR3 DNA: TGCGCCAGCAGCTTGACCTCAGGAAACTATGGCTACACCTTC. V is TRBV5-1 and J is TRBJ1-2; D gene unclear. Looked up from germline, CDR1 is SGHRS and CDR2 is YFSETQ. The CDR3 is made up of 14 amino acids. Trimming shortened V by 1 base and J by 2 bases, and 9 bases separated the two germline ends.

CDR3 amino acids: CASSLEGGDNEKLFF. The CDR3 DNA reads as TGTGCCAGCAGCTTGGAAGGGGGAGATAATGAAAAACTGTTTTTT. The chain employs TRBV5-4 and TRBJ1-4, with a possible D match to TRBD1 (6 bases). The V gene lost 0 bases and the J gene lost 4 bases, with 10 bases spanning the gap. The germline CDR1 and CDR2 sequences are SGHNT and YYREEE (reference sequence). The CDR3 is 15 amino acids.

This clonotype was counted between two and nine times. The V call is TRBV7-9, the J call TRBJ2-2; D possibly corresponds to TRBD1 (5 bases). Germline V gene data show CDR1 as SEHNR and CDR2 as FQNEAQ (reference sequence). This CDR3 region has 15 residues. CDR3 sequence reads: CALADRYFNTGELFF. The CDR3 DNA is TGTGCACTTGCAGACAGATACTTTAACACCGGGGAGCTGTTTTTT.

The chain uses TRBV7-3 and TRBJ2-3; TRBD2 agrees at 11 bases. V lost 5 bases and J lost 4; bases outside the gene matches: 5. Per germline, CDR1 SGHTA and CDR2 FQGTGA. The CDR3 totals 15 residues. The CDR3 loop is CASSRLAGSPDTQYF. CDR3 nucleotides: TGTGCCAGCAGCCGACTAGCGGGGTCACCAGATACGCAGTATTTT.

This clonotype was counted a few times. The chain has TRBV18 and TRBJ1-1; D unresolved. The length of the CDR3 is 15 residues. Germline V CDR1 and CDR2: KGHSH, LQKENI. The germline V and J ends were trimmed by 8 bases and 1 base, with 17 bases remaining between them. This chain's CDR3 is CASAGAAGGNTEAFF. The CDR3 bases are TGTGCCAGCGCCGGAGCTGCAGGTGGGAACACTGAAGCTTTCTTT.

This clonotype occurred a few times. This chain uses TRBV18 with TRBJ1-2; 7 positions agree with TRBD1. Germline CDR1 reads KGHSH; CDR2 reads LQKENI. The CDR3 is made up of 15 amino acids. With 4 bases clipped from V and 4 bases from J, the junction kept 9 bases outside the gene matches. CDR3 DNA sequence: TGTGCCAGCTCACGCGGGGACAGTTCCCCCTATGGCTACACCTTC. This gives the protein CASSRGDSSPYGYTF.

This clonotype was found many times. The chain has TRBV7-9 and TRBJ1-1; 12 bases align to TRBD1. CDR1 and CDR2 (germline): SEHNR, FQNEAQ (reference sequence). This CDR3 region has 17 residues. Trimming cost V 3 bases and J 5 bases; bases outside gene matches: 10. The CDR3 sequence: CASSFGPGQGAETEAFF. Here the CDR3 DNA reads TGTGCCAGCAGCTTCGGACCGGGACAGGGGGCTGAGACTGAAGCTTTCTTT.

This clonotype has just a few counts. The chain is built from TRBV5-1 and TRBJ1-1, with D maybe TRBD1 (5 bases). Trimming pared 0 bases from V and 11 bases from J, leaving 14 bases between. Germline V gives CDR1 SGHRS, CDR2 YFSETQ. This CDR3 contains 13 residues. In nucleotides, the CDR3 is TGCGCCAGCAGCTTGGGAGAGGGGCCAACGGCTTTCTTT. Translating it yields CASSLGEGPTAFF.

This clonotype was seen at least ten times. The chain has TRBV5-1 and TRBJ2-7; D is perhaps TRBD2 (5 bases). Germline V gene data show CDR1 as SGHRS and CDR2 as YFSETQ. The CDR3 has 14 residues. Trimming stripped 4 bases from V and 2 bases from J, with 13 bases between. CDR3 sequence: CASSPSDGTYEQYV. The CDR3 bases are TGCGCCAGCAGCCCTTCGGACGGGACCTACGAGCAGTACGTC.

In this sample, this clonotype turned up a few times. The chain links TRBV2 to TRBJ1-4; D ambiguous. This CDR3 spans 14 amino acids. Germline-derived CDR1 and CDR2 are SNHLY and FYNNEI. V was cut by 3 bases and J by 3 bases, with 8 bases left in between. The CDR3 is CASSEARPNEKLFF. The CDR3 DNA is TGTGCCAGCAGTGAGGCCAGACCTAATGAAAAACTGTTTTTT.

The chain couples TRBV20-1 to TRBJ2-3; 8 positions agree with TRBD1. The V gene's germline CDR1 is DFQATT and CDR2 SNEGSKA (reference sequence). J lost 0 bases, V lost 1 base, and 3 bases had no gene match. The CDR3 is 15 amino acids. Here the CDR3 DNA reads TGCAGTGCTAGAGCGACAGGGGCAAGCACAGATACGCAGTATTTT. Residues: CSARATGASTDTQYF.

This clonotype was seen more than once but under ten times. CDR3 loop: CSAVQGARTGANVLTF. The DNA of the CDR3 is TGCAGTGCTGTTCAGGGGGCGCGGACTGGGGCCAACGTCCTGACTTTC. The V call is TRBV20-1, the J call TRBJ2-6, with TRBD1 matching over 8 bases. This CDR3 comprises 16 residues. Germline-derived CDR1 and CDR2 are DFQATT and SNEGSKA (reference sequence). After removal of 5 bases from V and 2 bases from J, the junction contained 8 bases not matched to a gene.

This clonotype was counted only a few times. The V gene is TRBV7-3, the J gene TRBJ2-5; D is possibly TRBD2 (7 bases). CDR1 is SGHTA, CDR2 FQGTGA, per germline. V was clipped by 2 bases and J by 5 bases, with 15 bases between them. The CDR3 covers 15 residues. CDR3 coding DNA: TGTGCCAGCAGCTTAGGGGGGGCCTATGGGGAGACCCAGTACTTC. It codes for CASSLGGAYGETQYF.

This clonotype was seen a handful of times. The chain links TRBV3-1 to TRBJ2-3; D is uncertain. V was shortened by 4 bases and J by 4 bases, with 9 bases between the two germline ends. This CDR3 contains 13 residues. The germline CDR1 and CDR2 sequences are LGHDT and YNNKEL (reference sequence). CDR3 amino acids: CASSPSGPDTQYF. The CDR3 bases are TGTGCCAGCAGCCCAAGTGGGCCAGATACGCAGTATTTT.

This clonotype occurred a few times. The DNA for the CDR3 is TGTGCCAGCAGCAAAGAGGTGGGGAGCAGGGCCTACGAGCAGTACTTC. As protein: CASSKEVGSRAYEQYF. The genes are TRBV21-1 and TRBJ2-7; the table's D call, TRBD1, was not checked against the DNA. TRBV21-1 counts as a pseudogene. This CDR3 region has 16 residues.

This clonotype was observed a handful of times. The V call is TRBV6-5, the J call TRBJ2-5; D remains unclear. The CDR3 is 16 amino acids. The germline V gene has CDR1 MNHEY and CDR2 SVGAGI. The V end lost 4 bases, the J end lost 1 base, and 16 bases lay between the germline ends. In DNA, the CDR3 is TGTGCCAGCAGTTCGACCGTGGGTTTGGGCCAAGAGACCCAGTACTTC. Translated, it gives CASSSTVGLGQETQYF.

The DNA for the CDR3 is TGTGCCAGCAGCCGGGGACTAGCGGGGGGCTACAATGAGCAGTTCTTC. Translation: CASSRGLAGGYNEQFF. The rearrangement links TRBV11-3 to TRBJ2-1; TRBD2 aligns across 15 bases. Germline CDR1 and CDR2: SGHNT and YENEEA. The J segment lost 3 bases and the V segment lost 5 bases, leaving 2 bases of the junction unmatched. The CDR3 is made up of 16 amino acids. The whole variable domain, remainder taken from reference TRBV11-3 and TRBJ2-1, is EAGVVQSPRYKIIEKKQPVAFWCNPISGHNTLYWYLQNLGQGPELLIRYENEEAVDDSQLPKDRFSAERLKGVDSTLKIQPAELGDSAVYLCASSRGLAGGYNEQFFGPGTRLTVL.